Presented here are 30 T cell receptor beta chains from one specimen sequenced in a study of T-cell memory formation after mild COVID-19. One entry per CDR3 protein, called by TCRdb with MiXCR from the 5' RACE reads. The sample includes 140,000 or so distinct CDR3 sequences, about 19% of them seen just once. Material: PBMCs or a T cell subset sorted from them (not recorded which). These TCRs come from an adult woman who had mild COVID-19 (a few samples of this study predate the infection). Cell type and time point are not known.

This clonotype came up a few times. The chain joins TRBV25-1 to TRBJ2-3, with TRBD2 matching over 10 bases. The CDR3 spans 16 residues. Germline values: CDR1 MGHDK, CDR2 SYGVNS. Trimming took 7 bases from V and 0 from J; bases not matched to a gene: 7. The DNA for the CDR3 is TGTGCCAGCAAAGGAGCGGGAGGGACTAGCACAGATACGCAGTATTTT. This gives the protein CASKGAGGTSTDTQYF.

This clonotype showed up many times. The chain couples TRBV5-1 to TRBJ2-7; 12 bases are a match to TRBD1. The CDR3 contains 15 residues. Trimming at V came to 4 bases and at J to 4 bases, leaving 6 bases not matched to a gene. From germline, CDR1 is SGHRS and CDR2 YFSETQ. The CDR3 DNA follows: TGCGCCAGCAGCATCGGGGGACAGGGGGCGTACGAGCAGTACTTC. It specifies CASSIGGQGAYEQYF.

This clonotype has more than one count but fewer than ten. V is TRBV12-3 or TRBV12-4 and J is TRBJ2-7, with D maybe TRBD2 (5 bases). The V end lost 3 bases, the J end lost 2 bases, and 8 bases lay between the germline ends. The CDR3 length is 13 residues. The CDR3 is CASSLEDPYEQYF. In nucleotides, the CDR3 is TGTGCCAGCAGTTTGGAGGATCCCTACGAGCAGTACTTC.

The V gene is TRBV12-3 or TRBV12-4, the J gene TRBJ2-5; 8 bases line up with TRBD2. With 6 bases clipped from V and 9 bases from J, the junction kept 9 bases outside the gene matches. The CDR3 extends over 13 amino acids. This CDR3 is CASRTSGGWAQYF. The DNA for the CDR3 is TGTGCCAGCAGAACTAGCGGCGGTTGGGCCCAGTACTTC.

This clonotype was counted only a few times. The chain links TRBV5-6 to TRBJ2-5; 10 nucleotides match TRBD2. Germline V gene lookup returns CDR1 SGHDT and CDR2 YYEEEE. The CDR3 is 14 residues long. Trimming at V came to 9 bases and at J to 3 bases, leaving 8 bases not matched to a gene. The CDR3 reads CATHLAGAEETQYF. The CDR3 DNA reads TGTGCCACGCACCTAGCGGGAGCCGAAGAGACCCAGTACTTC.

The rearrangement joins TRBV20-1 to TRBJ1-1; 10 bases line up with TRBD1. Germline lookup yields CDR1 DFQATT and CDR2 SNEGSKA (reference sequence). This CDR3 is 15 amino acids long. V lost 3 bases to trimming and J lost 5 bases; unmatched junction nucleotides: 9. CDR3 nucleotide sequence: TGCAGTGCTAGGGATCGACAGGGGGCGAGGACTGAAGCTTTCTTT. Residues: CSARDRQGARTEAFF.

This clonotype was counted between two and nine times. J is TRBJ2-5 and V is TRBV7-2; D unclear. Trimming removed 4 bases from V and 5 bases from J, with 11 bases in between. From germline, CDR1 is SGHTA and CDR2 FQGNSA. The CDR3 runs 13 residues. CDR3 nucleotides: TGTGCCAGCAGCTCCGGATATGGGGAGACCCAGTACTTC. It specifies CASSSGYGETQYF.

This clonotype was counted a few times. The chain has TRBV29-1 and TRBJ1-3; no clear D. CDR1 is SQVTM, CDR2 ANQGSEA, per germline. CDR3 length: 11 residues. Trimming took off 7 bases at V and 4 bases at J, with 8 bases between the two ends. For the CDR3, the DNA is TGCAGCGCCCTTCGGGGAAACACCATATATTTT. Its translation is CSALRGNTIYF.

This clonotype was detected a few times. The chain uses TRBV29-1 and TRBJ2-5; D may be TRBD2 (6 bases). The CDR3 consists of 13 residues. Trimming cost V 8 bases and J 4 bases, with 17 bases left between them. The germline CDR1 and CDR2 sequences are SQVTM and ANQGSEA. DNA of the CDR3: TGCAGCTCCCGTCCGGCGGGACGAGAGACCCAGTACTTC. Its translation is CSSRPAGRETQYF.

The chain uses TRBV10-3 and TRBJ2-7; the match to TRBD1 covers 8 bases. Germline trimming cut 4 bases from V and 0 bases from J; bases unmatched to any gene: 5. The CDR3 totals 15 residues. Germline CDR1 reads ENHRY; CDR2 reads SYGVKD. In DNA, the CDR3 is TGTGCCATCAGTGTGGACAGGGTAAGCTCCTACGAGCAGTACTTC. Amino acids: CAISVDRVSSYEQYF.

This chain links TRBV5-4 with TRBJ2-1, with D possibly TRBD2 on 5 matching bases. Germline V gene lookup returns CDR1 SGHNT and CDR2 YYREEE (reference sequence). This CDR3 spans 15 amino acids. Trimming shortened V by 1 base and J by 7 bases, and 15 bases separated the two germline ends. CDR3 loop: CASSLRPSSENEQFF. The CDR3 coding sequence is TGTGCCAGCAGCTTGCGGCCTAGCTCGGAGAATGAGCAGTTCTTC.

This clonotype was counted only a few times. The gene calls are TRBV5-1 and TRBJ1-1; TRBD1 aligns across 10 bases. The V and J ends lost 4 bases and 5 bases, in that order; junction bases with no gene match: 5. Germline V lookup: CDR1 SGHRS, CDR2 YFSETQ. The CDR3 runs to 14 residues. The CDR3 loop reads CASSRTGGVTEAFF. The CDR3 coding sequence is TGCGCCAGCAGCCGGACAGGGGGAGTTACTGAAGCTTTCTTT.

This clonotype appeared a few times. The chain recombines TRBV24-1 with TRBJ2-1; weak D call: TRBD1 (6 bases). The CDR3 covers 16 residues. The germline V gene encodes CDR1 KGHDR and CDR2 SFDVKD. Trimming removed 4 bases from V and 7 bases from J, with 19 bases in between. For the CDR3, the DNA is TGTGCCACCAGTGACCACAGGGAAAGACGTGGGAATGAGCAGTTCTTC. Translating it yields CATSDHRERRGNEQFF.

This clonotype was seen a handful of times. This rearrangement joins TRBV19 to TRBJ1-1, with D maybe TRBD1 (5 bases). Trimming took off 5 bases at V and 5 bases at J, with 15 bases between the two ends. This CDR3 is built from 14 residues. Germline CDR1 reads LNHDA; CDR2 reads SQIVND (reference sequence). DNA for the CDR3: TGTGCCAGTAGTGGCGGGGGACGGATGACTGAAGCTTTCTTT. Its protein is CASSGGGRMTEAFF.

V gene TRBV10-3 combines with J gene TRBJ2-3; D gene unclear. In germline, CDR1 is ENHRY, CDR2 SYGVKD. V shed 0 bases and J shed 3 bases, with 7 bases lying between them. CDR3 size: 14 residues. CDR3 protein: CAISESAGTDTQYF. Here the CDR3 DNA reads TGTGCCATCAGTGAGTCGGCTGGGACAGATACGCAGTATTTT.

This chain connects TRBV4-1 to TRBJ1-4; no definite D call. There are 14 residues in the CDR3. Germline values: CDR1 MGHRA, CDR2 YSYEKL. Trimming took off 1 base at V and 7 bases at J, with 10 bases between the two ends. The CDR3 sequence is CASSQGGLSEKLFF. The CDR3 DNA reads TGCGCCAGCAGCCAAGGTGGCTTGAGTGAAAAACTGTTTTTT.

The chain links TRBV3-1 to TRBJ2-1, with D perhaps TRBD1 (6 bases). V was pared by 4 bases and J by 8 bases, with 9 bases between. The CDR3 is 12 residues long. In germline, CDR1 is LGHDT, CDR2 YNNKEL (reference sequence). Written as DNA, the CDR3 is TGTGCCAGCAGCCCACAGGGATATGAGCAGTTCTTC. This gives the protein CASSPQGYEQFF.

Ten or more counts support this clonotype. The V call is TRBV12-3 or TRBV12-4, the J call TRBJ2-1, with D perhaps TRBD2 (6 bases). CDR3 size: 16 residues. Trimming stripped 1 base from V and 7 bases from J, with 17 bases between. CDR3 nucleotides: TGTGCCAGCAGTTTAGATCTTGGGAGACTAGGAAATGAGCAGTTCTTC. It specifies CASSLDLGRLGNEQFF.

This clonotype occurred a few times. The chain uses TRBV5-1 and TRBJ2-3, with D maybe TRBD2 (5 bases). V lost 1 base and J lost 4, with 10 bases in between. The CDR3 runs to 14 residues. Germline loops: CDR1 SGHRS, CDR2 YFSETQ. CDR3 nucleotides: TGCGCCAGCAGCTTGACTAGTTTCCCAGATACGCAGTATTTT. As protein: CASSLTSFPDTQYF.

J is TRBJ2-5 and V is TRBV12-3 or TRBV12-4, with D possibly TRBD2 on 6 matching bases. Between the trimmed V and J ends, which lost 3 bases and 5 bases, there was a span of 10 bases. There are 13 residues in the CDR3. The CDR3, as DNA: TGTGCCAGCAGTTTCGGGGAGGCGGAGACCCAGTACTTC. Its translation: CASSFGEAETQYF.

The rearrangement links TRBV12-3 or TRBV12-4 to TRBJ2-1; D may be TRBD1 or TRBD2 (5 bases each). The CDR3 spans 16 residues. Trimming took 7 bases from V and 1 from J, leaving 17 bases between them. CDR3 residues: CASISTGTTSYNEQFF. CDR3 nucleotide sequence: TGTGCCAGCATCTCCACGGGGACCACTTCCTACAATGAGCAGTTCTTC.

In this sample, this clonotype turned up a few times. This chain uses TRBV15 with TRBJ2-1; no clear D gene. Germline V gives CDR1 LNHNV, CDR2 YYDKDF (reference sequence). The CDR3 sequence is 15 residues long. Trimming pared 0 bases from V and 0 bases from J, leaving 6 bases between. The CDR3 loop reads CATSREASSYNEQFF. In DNA form, the CDR3 reads TGTGCCACCAGCAGAGAGGCGAGCTCCTACAATGAGCAGTTCTTC. The variable domain in full, completed from reference TRBV15 and TRBJ2-1, reads DAMVIQNPRYQVTQFGKPVTLSCSQTLNHNVMYWYQQKSSQAPKLLFHYYDKDFNNEADTPDNFQSRRPNTSFCFLDIRSPGLGDTAMYLCATSREASSYNEQFFGPGTRLTVL.

There are a few counts of this clonotype. The rearrangement uses TRBV2 and TRBJ2-5; D assignment may be TRBD1 or TRBD2 (5 bases each). Trimming removed 7 bases from V and 4 bases from J, with 16 bases in between. This CDR3 region has 14 residues. Germline loops: CDR1 SNHLY, CDR2 FYNNEI. The DNA for the CDR3 is TGTGCCAGCACCTTCGCCGGTGGGGGAGAGACCCAGTACTTC. Translation gives CASTFAGGGETQYF. The whole variable domain, filled in from reference TRBV2 and TRBJ2-5, reads EPEVTQTPSHQVTQMGQEVILRCVPISNHLYFYWYRQILGQKVEFLVSFYNNEISEKSEIFDDQFSVERPDGSNFTLKIRSTKLEDSAMYFCASTFAGGGETQYFGPGTRLLVL.

This clonotype was counted a few times. V and J are TRBV20-1 and TRBJ2-1, with D tentatively TRBD2 (6 bases). The germline gives CDR1 DFQATT, CDR2 SNEGSKA (reference sequence). Deletions cut 2 bases from V and 9 bases from J, with 11 bases between. The length of the CDR3 is 12 residues. Here the CDR3 DNA reads TGCAGTGCTAGAACCTTGGAGGGTGAGCAGTTCTTC. This translates into CSARTLEGEQFF.

This clonotype was detected many times. V gene TRBV5-1 combines with J gene TRBJ1-2; the D gene is possibly TRBD1 (5 bases). CDR1 is SGHRS and CDR2 is YFSETQ in the germline V gene. The germline V and J ends were trimmed by 1 base and 6 bases, with 13 bases remaining between them. The CDR3 contains 14 residues. For the CDR3, the DNA is TGCGCCAGCAGCTTGAGTGGGACCAACGATGGCTACACCTTC. Its translation: CASSLSGTNDGYTF.

The rearrangement uses TRBV2 and TRBJ2-1; D is uncertain. The CDR3 has 15 residues. V lost 0 bases and J 2 bases, leaving 8 bases between the germline ends. Germline values: CDR1 SNHLY, CDR2 FYNNEI. The CDR3 DNA is TGTGCCAGCAGTGAAGCAAGGGCAGCCTACAATGAGCAGTTCTTC. Protein sequence: CASSEARAAYNEQFF.

This clonotype was recorded a few times. The genes are TRBV7-8 and TRBJ2-5, with D tentatively TRBD1 or TRBD2 (5 bases each). Deletions cut 1 base from V and 4 bases from J, with 16 bases between. CDR3 size: 16 residues. In germline, CDR1 is SGHVS, CDR2 FQNEAQ. The CDR3 nucleotides read TGTGCCAGCAGCTTAGAAAAGGGGTCGAGCGGAGAGACCCAGTACTTC. This encodes CASSLEKGSSGETQYF.

This clonotype was observed a handful of times. The chain carries TRBV7-9 and TRBJ2-7, with D perhaps matching TRBD1 (5 bases). The CDR3 runs to 16 residues. The germline CDR1 and CDR2 sequences are SEHNR and FQNEAQ (reference sequence). V was trimmed by 2 bases and J by 0 bases, leaving 14 bases between them. The CDR3 is CASSLSRGRSSYEQYF. The CDR3, as DNA: TGTGCCAGCAGCTTAAGTAGGGGCAGGAGCTCCTACGAGCAGTACTTC.

This clonotype was seen only a few times. The rearrangement uses TRBV6-5 and TRBJ1-5; 8 bases fit TRBD1. Germline lookup yields CDR1 MNHEY and CDR2 SVGAGI. The CDR3 is 15 residues long. After removal of 6 bases from V and 4 bases from J, the junction contained 8 bases not matched to a gene. The DNA of the CDR3 is TGTGCCAGCAGCCAAGGACAGGGATGGAATCAGCCCCAGCATTTT. Protein: CASSQGQGWNQPQHF.

This clonotype has only a few counts. The chain joins TRBV12-3 or TRBV12-4 to TRBJ2-4; unclear D gene. The CDR3 totals 13 residues. V lost 1 base and J lost 14, with 15 bases in between. The CDR3 coding sequence is TGTGCCAGCAGTTTAGGGACGGCTTTTAATGAGTACTTC. It yields the protein CASSLGTAFNEYF.